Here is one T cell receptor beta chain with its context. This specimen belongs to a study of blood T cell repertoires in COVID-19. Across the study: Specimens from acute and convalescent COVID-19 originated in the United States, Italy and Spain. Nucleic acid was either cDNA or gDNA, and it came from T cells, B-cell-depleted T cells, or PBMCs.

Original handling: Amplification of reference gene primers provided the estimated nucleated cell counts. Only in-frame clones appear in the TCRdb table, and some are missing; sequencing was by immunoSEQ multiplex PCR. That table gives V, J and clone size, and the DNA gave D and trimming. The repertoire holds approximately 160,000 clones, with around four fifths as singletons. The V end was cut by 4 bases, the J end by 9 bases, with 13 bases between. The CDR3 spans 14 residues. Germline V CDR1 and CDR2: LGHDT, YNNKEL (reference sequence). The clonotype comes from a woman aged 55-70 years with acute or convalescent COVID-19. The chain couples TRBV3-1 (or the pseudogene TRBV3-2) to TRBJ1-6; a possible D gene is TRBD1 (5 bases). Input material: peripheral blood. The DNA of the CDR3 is TGTGCCAGCAGCCCTCGGCAGGGATTTTCACCCCTCCACTTT. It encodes CASSPRQGFSPLHF.